The clone carrying this TCR beta chain came up a few times. The data stem from a study of blood T cells in healthy people across ages. Looking at the study overall: The template switching approach captured approximately one barcoded beta molecule for every two T cells.

For the second PCR, which ran for roughly 7 to 11 cycles, a sample-barcoded 5' primer and a J-beta primer mix were used. TCRdb independently ran MiXCR on the 5' RACE reads; one entry per CDR3 protein. Of around 1,000,000 distinct CDR3 sequences in the sample, more than 30% are singletons; the top ten hold under 15%. After removal of 1 base from V and 6 bases from J, the junction contained 8 bases not matched to a gene. CDR3 size: 14 residues. CDR1 is DFQATT, CDR2 SNEGSKA, per germline (reference sequence). The gene calls are TRBV20-1 and TRBJ1-1; 7 nucleotides match TRBD1. The sample was blood. The source is a man between 18 and 35 years old in good health. The CDR3 DNA reads as TGCAGTGCTAGAGTTCCAATTCAGGGGGCTGAAGCTTTCTTT. It yields the protein CSARVPIQGAEAFF.